This TCR beta chain was obtained from a study of blood T cell repertoires in COVID-19 (dated by TCRdb to the early 2020s). Study-level background: Collaborator samples came from the United States, Italy and Spain and covered acute and convalescent phases of COVID-19. A freely available public database, intended as a resource for researchers studying the immune response to SARS-CoV-2, is where the repertoires were released. A de-identified subject ID, COVID-19 status, age in years and sex were almost always included in the sample metadata. The material from the prospective study consisted of cDNA or gDNA derived from T cells, B-cell-depleted T cells, or PBMCs. Where available, HLA class I and class II types were obtained from metadata supplied by the sample provider rather than from assay-based typing. Deeply sampled blood TCRbeta repertoires from subjects exposed to, actively infected with, or recovered from COVID-19 were included in the dataset. The samples were drawn from the first 160 participants of the ongoing ImmuneRACE study and from 1,254 subjects provided by 6 global collaborators.

TCRbeta CDR3 regions were amplified from genomic DNA by means of the immunoSEQ Assay, a bias-controlled multiplex PCR. The source study handled its data this way. The number of nucleated cells in each sample was estimated by amplification of reference gene primers within the assay. To quantify the absolute abundance of each unique TCRbeta CDR3 rearrangement, sequence reads were collapsed and filtered. For each sample, productive Simpson clonality was calculated as the square root of Simpson's diversity index over productive rearrangements. TCRdb mirrors the immuneACCESS table, restricted to in-frame sequences. Some clones are absent from its copies; in checked studies, under half trace to an unresolved V gene, and the reason for the others is unknown. The DNA was the basis for D and trimming; V, J and clone size are from that table. Within this sample are over 85,000 clones, with roughly 84% of them counted one time only. The ten most abundant clones make up roughly 25% of the sample.

The germline V gene provides CDR1 MNHNS and CDR2 SASEGT. From the cysteine up to the phenylalanine, the CDR3 has a length of 14 residues. The kept DNA is CDR3 alone, 42 bases in frame from the first base. V is clipped by 3 bases and J by 1 base, and the sequence between their germline boundaries is 8 bases long. On this clone itself: The antigen it binds to is not known. No quality values exist for individual bases; no much larger clone is one base distant.

The paper's findings and limits, for the study overall: Clinical and demographic metadata were provided uncurated, with the amount varying by source and participant.

Collaborating institutions collected whole blood in K2EDTA tubes following their own protocols. For TCRbeta analysis, collaborators shipped samples in one of three forms: frozen whole blood, isolated PBMCs, or DNA extracted from either of those sample types. The V and J segments used are TRBV6-1 and TRBJ2-3, and possibly TRBD2, on 6 matching bases. The sample taken for sequencing was peripheral blood. The sequence came from a man in his sixties with acute or convalescent COVID-19. CDR3 loop: CASSDQRGTDTQYF. In nucleotides, the sequence is TGTGCCAGCAGTGATCAGCGGGGCACAGATACGCAGTATTTT.